The entry below describes one T cell receptor beta chain. Method: immunoSEQ multiplex PCR; TCRdb's copy keeps in-frame clones and lacks some. The sample has some 150,000 clones; more than 85% are singletons. The record originates from a study of control samples from healthy donors and cancer patients. Germline assignment: CDR1 GTSNPN and CDR2 SVGIG (reference sequence). Trimming cost V 7 bases and J 3 bases; bases outside gene matches: 9. CDR3 length: 13 residues. Sequenced input: blood. V usage is TRBV30 and J usage is TRBJ2-7; 7 nucleotides line up with TRBD2. The clonotype originates from a man aged 25 to 45 in good health. The CDR3 reads CASRLAGGYEQYF. The CDR3 bases are TGTGCCTCGAGACTAGCCGGGGGCTACGAGCAGTACTTC.